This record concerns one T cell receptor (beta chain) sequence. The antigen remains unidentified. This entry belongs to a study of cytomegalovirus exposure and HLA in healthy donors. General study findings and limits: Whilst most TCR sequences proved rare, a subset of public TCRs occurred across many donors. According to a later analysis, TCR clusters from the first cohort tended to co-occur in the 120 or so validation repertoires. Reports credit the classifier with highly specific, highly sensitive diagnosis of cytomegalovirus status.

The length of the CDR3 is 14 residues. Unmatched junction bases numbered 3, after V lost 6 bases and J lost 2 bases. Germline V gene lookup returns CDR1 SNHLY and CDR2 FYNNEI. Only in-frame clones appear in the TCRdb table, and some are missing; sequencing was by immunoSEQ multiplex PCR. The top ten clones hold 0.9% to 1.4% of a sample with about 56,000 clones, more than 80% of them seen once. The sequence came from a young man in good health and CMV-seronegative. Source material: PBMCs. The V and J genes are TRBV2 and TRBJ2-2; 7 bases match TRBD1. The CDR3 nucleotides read TGTGCCAGCAGACAGGGGTACAACACCGGGGAGCTGTTTTTT. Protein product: CASRQGYNTGELFF.